This TCR beta chain was captured by sequencing in a study of blood T cell repertoires in COVID-19. The protocol was immunoSEQ multiplex PCR, while the TCRdb copy is restricted to in-frame clones and leaves out a portion. The repertoire holds 250,000 to 300,000 clones, with around 84% as singletons. Looked up from germline, CDR1 is KGHDR and CDR2 is SFDVKD. V was cut by 4 bases and J by 8 bases, with 17 bases left in between. CDR3 length equals 15 residues. Donors in Cohort 3 counted as recovered after two negative PCRs, clearance, or symptom resolution. The clonotype comes from a young man who had recovered from COVID-19. Sequencing was done on a sample of PBMCs or T cells enriched from blood (not recorded which). The chain uses TRBV24-1 and TRBJ2-1; possibly TRBD1 for D (5 bases). CDR3 nucleotide sequence: TGTGCCACCAGTGACCAGGGTTGGCCGATATATGAGCAGTTCTTC. Amino acid sequence: CATSDQGWPIYEQFF.